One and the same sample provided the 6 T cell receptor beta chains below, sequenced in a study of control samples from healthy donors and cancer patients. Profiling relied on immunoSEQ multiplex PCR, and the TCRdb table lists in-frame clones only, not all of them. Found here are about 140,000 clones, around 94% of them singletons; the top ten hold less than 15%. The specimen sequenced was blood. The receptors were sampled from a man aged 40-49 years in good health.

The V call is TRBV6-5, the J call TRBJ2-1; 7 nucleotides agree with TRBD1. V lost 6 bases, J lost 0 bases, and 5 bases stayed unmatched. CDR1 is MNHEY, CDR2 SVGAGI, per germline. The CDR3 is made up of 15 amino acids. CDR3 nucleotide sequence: TGTGCCAGCAGAAAGGACAGGAGCTCCTACAATGAGCAGTTCTTC. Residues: CASRKDRSSYNEQFF.

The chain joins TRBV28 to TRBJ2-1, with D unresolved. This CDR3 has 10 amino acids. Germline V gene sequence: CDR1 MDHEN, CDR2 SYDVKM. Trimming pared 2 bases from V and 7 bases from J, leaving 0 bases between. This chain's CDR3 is CASSLNEQFF. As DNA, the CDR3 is TGTGCCAGCAGTTTAAATGAGCAGTTCTTC.

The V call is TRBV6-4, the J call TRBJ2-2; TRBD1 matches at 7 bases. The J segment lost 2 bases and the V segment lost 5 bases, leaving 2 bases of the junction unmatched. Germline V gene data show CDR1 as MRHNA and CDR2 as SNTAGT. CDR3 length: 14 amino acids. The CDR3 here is CASSSGGNTGELFF. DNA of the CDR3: TGTGCCAGCAGTTCAGGGGGAAACACCGGGGAGCTGTTTTTT.

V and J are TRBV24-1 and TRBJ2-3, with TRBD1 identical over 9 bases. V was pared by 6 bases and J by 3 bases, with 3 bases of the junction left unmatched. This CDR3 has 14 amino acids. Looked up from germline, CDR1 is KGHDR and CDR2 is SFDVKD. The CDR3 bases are TGTGCCACCAGTTCGACAGGGGGGACAGATACGCAGTATTTT. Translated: CATSSTGGTDTQYF.

The CDR3 loop reads CASSLDRGNQETQYF. The DNA of the CDR3 is TGTGCCAGCAGCTTGGATCGGGGAAACCAAGAGACCCAGTACTTC. This chain connects TRBV5-4 to TRBJ2-5; a weak D match, TRBD2 (5 bases). Germline loops: CDR1 SGHNT, CDR2 YYREEE (reference sequence). Trimming stripped 0 bases from V and 0 bases from J, with 9 bases between. CDR3 length equals 15 residues.

The CDR3 loop is CASSFGYLRGTGELFF. In DNA, the CDR3 is TGTGCCAGCAGCTTCGGTTACCTACGTGGCACCGGGGAGCTGTTTTTT. The chain has TRBV11-2 and TRBJ2-2, with D unresolved. Looked up from germline, CDR1 is SGHAT and CDR2 is FQNNGV. Deletions cut 3 bases from V and 4 bases from J, with 15 bases between. The CDR3 runs 16 residues.